A single sample is the source of the 24 T cell receptor beta chains below, sequenced in a study of beta chain features in type 1 diabetes. The investigators reverse transcribed all of the isolated RNA, so they sequenced expressed TCRB transcripts. Sequencing used immunoSEQ multiplex PCR; TCRdb keeps in-frame clones, though not all of them. The sample has roughly 170,000 clones; about 12% are singletons. Sequenced sample: central memory CD4+ T cells from blood. The receptors originated from a woman aged 18 to 35 in good health.

This clone was seen more than once but under ten times. This rearrangement joins TRBV30 to TRBJ1-1, with 7 bases lining up with TRBD1. The junction had 5 bases not matched to a gene; V was cut back by 4 bases and J by 0 bases. The CDR3 consists of 14 residues. Germline loops: CDR1 GTSNPN, CDR2 SVGIG (reference sequence). The CDR3 is CAWKRRGLNTEAFF. The CDR3 coding sequence is TGTGCCTGGAAACGGAGGGGGCTGAACACTGAAGCTTTCTTT. The variable domain in full, completed from reference TRBV30 and TRBJ1-1, reads SQTIHQWPATLVQPVGSPLSLECTVEGTSNPNLYWYRQAAGRGLQLLFYSVGIGQISSEVPQNLSASRPQDRQFILSSKKLLLSDSGFYLCAWKRRGLNTEAFFGQGTRLTVV.

The rearrangement uses TRBV7-9 and TRBJ1-1, with 8 nucleotides matching TRBD1. V trimming: 1 base; J trimming: 2 bases; junction bases outside the gene matches: 3. The CDR3 totals 15 residues. Germline loops: CDR1 SEHNR, CDR2 FQNEAQ (reference sequence). CDR3 coding DNA: TGTGCCAGCAGCTTAGGGTCAGGGGGCAACACTGAAGCTTTCTTT. It encodes CASSLGSGGNTEAFF.

This clone was counted between two and nine times. V usage is TRBV30 and J usage is TRBJ1-5, with D uncertain. CDR1 is GTSNPN, CDR2 SVGIG, per germline (reference sequence). With 2 bases removed from V and 0 bases from J, the gap between germline ends came to 5 bases. This CDR3 comprises 13 residues. The CDR3, as DNA: TGTGCCTGGAGTATAAATAGCAATCAGCCCCAGCATTTT. Residues: CAWSINSNQPQHF.

The CDR3 sequence: CASSRGRADEQYF. DNA for the CDR3: TGTGCCAGCAGCCGCGGGAGGGCCGACGAGCAGTACTTC. The V gene is TRBV7-2, the J gene TRBJ2-7; 9 bases match TRBD2. The CDR3 runs to 13 residues. The V gene end was trimmed by 5 bases and the J gene end by 5 bases; junction bases not matched to a gene: 4. The germline CDR1 and CDR2 sequences are SGHTA and FQGNSA. Full variable domain (missing parts from reference TRBV7-2 and TRBJ2-7): GAGVSQSPSNKVTEKGKDVELRCDPISGHTALYWYRQSLGQGLEFLIYFQGNSAPDKSGLPSDRFSAERTGGSVSTLTIQRTQQEDSAVYLCASSRGRADEQYFGPGTRLTVT.

The table lists this clone with a few counts. The sample has other DNA sequences that encode this CDR3 too. V usage is TRBV19 and J usage is TRBJ1-1, with 7 positions matching TRBD1. The CDR3 totals 13 residues. The germline CDR1 and CDR2 sequences are LNHDA and SQIVND (reference sequence). With V trimmed by 7 bases and J by 0 bases, 2 bases remained unmatched. The CDR3, as DNA: TGTGCCAGTAATAGGGGGCTGAACACTGAAGCTTTCTTT. Translation gives CASNRGLNTEAFF.

V gene TRBV6-6 combines with J gene TRBJ2-5, with 8 bases matching TRBD2. Germline loops: CDR1 MNHNY, CDR2 SVGAGI (reference sequence). With 4 bases clipped from V and 2 bases from J, the junction kept 6 bases outside the gene matches. The CDR3 is made up of 15 amino acids. CDR3 sequence reads: CASSSQTSAQETQYF. CDR3 coding DNA: TGTGCCAGCAGTTCCCAGACTAGCGCGCAAGAGACCCAGTACTTC.

V is TRBV30 and J is TRBJ1-1; maybe TRBD1 (5 bases). The CDR3 loop spans 13 amino acids. Germline V lookup: CDR1 GTSNPN, CDR2 SVGIG (reference sequence). The V gene lost 0 bases and the J gene lost 6 bases, with 11 bases spanning the gap. This CDR3 reads CAWSVGGRAEAFF. The DNA of the CDR3 is TGTGCCTGGAGTGTCGGGGGAAGGGCTGAAGCTTTCTTT.

The rearrangement joins TRBV5-1 to TRBJ2-5, with 9 bases lining up with TRBD2. After removal of 4 bases from V and 3 bases from J, the junction contained 1 base not matched to a gene. The germline gives CDR1 SGHRS, CDR2 YFSETQ. This CDR3 is built from 13 residues. The CDR3 sequence: CASSRLAEETQYF. CDR3 nucleotide sequence: TGCGCCAGCAGCCGACTAGCGGAAGAGACCCAGTACTTC.

In its sample, this clone was seen many times. The chain is built from TRBV10-3 and TRBJ2-5; TRBD2 aligns across 9 bases. The CDR3 length is 15 residues. V was pared by 4 bases and J by 5 bases, with 8 bases of the junction left unmatched. From germline, CDR1 is ENHRY and CDR2 SYGVKD. CDR3 in DNA: TGTGCCATCAGTGTCGGTAGCGGGAGTTTGGAGACCCAGTACTTC. Protein product: CAISVGSGSLETQYF.

The rearrangement joins TRBV14 to TRBJ2-1; 11 bases are shared with TRBD2. The ends lost 6 bases at V and 9 bases at J; junction bases unmatched: 4. CDR3 length: 13 residues. The germline V gene has CDR1 SGHDN and CDR2 FVKESK. The CDR3 loop is CASRGTSGGEQFF. The CDR3 coding sequence is TGTGCCAGCAGGGGGACTAGCGGAGGTGAGCAGTTCTTC. The full variable domain, with the rest looked up from reference TRBV14 and TRBJ2-1, is EAGVTQFPSHSVIEKGQTVTLRCDPISGHDNLYWYRRVMGKEIKFLLHFVKESKQDESGMPNNRFLAERTGGTYSTLKVQPAELEDSGVYFCASRGTSGGEQFFGPGTRLTVL.

This clone has only a few counts. The chain combines TRBV5-1 with TRBJ1-2, with 9 bases matching TRBD1. The germline gives CDR1 SGHRS, CDR2 YFSETQ. The CDR3 contains 13 residues. Unmatched junction bases numbered 6, after V lost 4 bases and J lost 8 bases. This CDR3 reads CASSPDRGSGYTF. The CDR3 bases are TGCGCCAGCAGCCCCGACAGGGGGAGCGGCTACACCTTC.

The V and J genes are TRBV27 and TRBJ2-7; 12 positions agree with TRBD2. Germline trimming cut 6 bases from V and 6 bases from J; bases unmatched to any gene: 9. Germline lookup yields CDR1 MNHEY and CDR2 SMNVEV (reference sequence). The CDR3 totals 15 residues. CDR3 DNA sequence: TGTGCCAGCAGCCGCGGACTAGCGGGAAGGTTCGAGCAGTACTTC. Translated: CASSRGLAGRFEQYF.

The chain has TRBV5-1 and TRBJ2-1, with 9 bases that match TRBD1. Per germline, CDR1 SGHRS and CDR2 YFSETQ. This CDR3 comprises 15 residues. J gave up 6 bases and V 3 bases, and 7 bases lay outside the gene matches. This CDR3 reads CASSSLQGALNEQFF. The CDR3 DNA follows: TGCGCCAGCAGCTCCCTACAGGGGGCACTCAATGAGCAGTTCTTC.

The genes are TRBV30 and TRBJ2-5; 7 nucleotides line up with TRBD1. The CDR3 covers 13 residues. Losses at the gene ends were 5 bases for V and 0 bases for J; bases not matched to a gene: 3. Germline loops: CDR1 GTSNPN, CDR2 SVGIG (reference sequence). The CDR3: CAWDRVHQETQYF. The CDR3 DNA follows: TGTGCCTGGGACAGGGTCCACCAAGAGACCCAGTACTTC. Combining the CDR3 with reference TRBV30 and TRBJ2-5 gives the whole variable domain SQTIHQWPATLVQPVGSPLSLECTVEGTSNPNLYWYRQAAGRGLQLLFYSVGIGQISSEVPQNLSASRPQDRQFILSSKKLLLSDSGFYLCAWDRVHQETQYFGPGTRLLVL.

Only a few counts were recorded for this clone. The rearrangement joins TRBV28 to TRBJ2-2; TRBD1 agrees at 8 bases. V was pared by 6 bases and J by 0 bases, with 6 bases of the junction left unmatched. This CDR3 contains 16 residues. Germline V gives CDR1 MDHEN, CDR2 SYDVKM. CDR3 DNA sequence: TGTGCCAGCAGCCGGCCAGGGGGCACGAACACCGGGGAGCTGTTTTTT. It yields the protein CASSRPGGTNTGELFF.

This clone turned up a few times. V is TRBV7-9 and J is TRBJ2-7, with a possible D match to TRBD1 (6 bases). V lost 5 bases, J lost 7 bases, and 15 bases lay in between. Germline V gene data show CDR1 as SEHNR and CDR2 as FQNEAQ (reference sequence). The CDR3 sequence is 13 residues long. DNA of the CDR3: TGTGCCAGCAGCCTATACGGACAGATAGAGCAGTACTTC. It codes for CASSLYGQIEQYF. Filled out from reference TRBV7-9 and TRBJ2-7, the complete variable domain reads DTGVSQNPRHKITKRGQNVTFRCDPISEHNRLYWYRQTLGQGPEFLTYFQNEAQLEKSRLLSDRFSAERPKGSFSTLEIQRTEQGDSAMYLCASSLYGQIEQYFGPGTRLTVT.

The V gene is TRBV27, the J gene TRBJ2-3; D gene ambiguous. This CDR3 contains 12 residues. The germline CDR1 and CDR2 sequences are MNHEY and SMNVEV (reference sequence). The germline V and J ends were trimmed by 4 bases and 2 bases, with 4 bases remaining between them. CDR3 DNA sequence: TGTGCCAGCAGTTCTGTCACAGATACGCAGTATTTT. Encoded protein: CASSSVTDTQYF.

This clone has just a few counts. The chain carries TRBV29-1 and TRBJ2-2, with 8 nucleotides matching TRBD2. V shed 5 bases, J shed 0 bases, and the junction held 5 bases outside the gene matches. The length of the CDR3 is 15 residues. From germline, CDR1 is SQVTM and CDR2 ANQGSEA. CDR3: CSVNSGDANTGELFF. The CDR3 bases are TGCAGCGTTAATAGCGGGGACGCGAACACCGGGGAGCTGTTTTTT.

The V gene is TRBV30, the J gene TRBJ2-5; D might be TRBD1 (5 bases). Germline CDR1 is GTSNPN and CDR2 is SVGIG (reference sequence). The CDR3 has 13 amino acids. V lost 0 bases and J 4 bases, leaving 9 bases between the germline ends. CDR3 protein: CAWSVGARETQYF. DNA of the CDR3: TGTGCCTGGAGTGTAGGGGCCAGAGAGACCCAGTACTTC.

The rearrangement uses TRBV4-2 and TRBJ2-5; no definite D call. This CDR3 has 13 residues. Germline loops: CDR1 LGHNA, CDR2 YNFKEQ. The V and J ends lost 4 bases and 5 bases respectively, with 11 bases between them. The CDR3 loop reads CASSRRVMETQYF. The CDR3 region has the DNA TGTGCCAGCAGCCGCCGGGTAATGGAGACCCAGTACTTC.

V and J are TRBV5-1 and TRBJ1-1; D is undetermined. Trimming removed 0 bases at V and 2 bases at J, with 8 bases between. CDR1 is SGHRS and CDR2 is YFSETQ in the germline V gene. The CDR3 covers 14 residues. The CDR3: CASSLVWQNTEAFF. As DNA, the CDR3 is TGCGCCAGCAGCTTGGTCTGGCAAAACACTGAAGCTTTCTTT.

The rearrangement joins TRBV6-1 to TRBJ2-5, with 10 bases aligning to TRBD1. Germline CDR1 MNHNS, CDR2 SASEGT. This CDR3 is built from 15 residues. With V trimmed by 5 bases and J by 5 bases, 8 bases remained unmatched. CDR3 sequence (DNA): TGTGCCAGCAGTACACGGACAGGGGGTATTGAGACCCAGTACTTC. Its protein is CASSTRTGGIETQYF.

In this sample, this clone turned up a few times. The V and J genes are TRBV19 and TRBJ2-1; 10 nucleotides align to TRBD2. V lost 8 bases and J lost 6; bases outside the gene matches: 7. Germline CDR1 LNHDA, CDR2 SQIVND (reference sequence). This CDR3 is 14 amino acids long. CDR3 sequence reads: CASGPGTSVNEQFF. DNA of the CDR3: TGTGCCAGTGGACCCGGGACTAGCGTCAATGAGCAGTTCTTC.

This chain links TRBV6-6 with TRBJ2-2; a weak D match, TRBD2 (5 bases). Trimming took 2 bases from V and 5 from J, leaving 6 bases between them. CDR1 MNHNY and CDR2 SVGAGI come from the germline V gene (reference sequence). CDR3 length: 13 residues. CDR3 DNA: TGTGCCAGCAGTTACGAGCGGACCGGGGAGCTGTTTTTT. This codes for CASSYERTGELFF.